The T cell receptor (beta chain) under discussion was sequenced for a study of lymphopenia after photon versus proton radiotherapy. From germline, CDR1 is SGHRS and CDR2 YFSETQ. CDR3 size: 14 residues. V was cut by 1 base and J by 11 bases, with 18 bases left in between. Using immunoSEQ multiplex PCR, the repertoire was profiled, and TCRdb retains in-frame clones only, with some absent. The sample records fewer than 15,000 clones, around 90% being singletons. Points from the study as a whole: Under photons, naive T cells and diversity fell while effector/memory populations rose.

As regards this clone: As yet, its antigen is unknown.

The TCR sequence derives from a man aged 55 to 70 with pancreatic cancer. The chain recombines TRBV5-1 with TRBJ1-1; D gene uncertain. The sample in question was peripheral blood, obtained from a patient treated with photon-based radiotherapy. The CDR3 here is CASSLSPAELRAFF. The CDR3 DNA sequence: TGCGCCAGCAGCTTGTCTCCAGCGGAGCTGAGGGCTTTCTTT.